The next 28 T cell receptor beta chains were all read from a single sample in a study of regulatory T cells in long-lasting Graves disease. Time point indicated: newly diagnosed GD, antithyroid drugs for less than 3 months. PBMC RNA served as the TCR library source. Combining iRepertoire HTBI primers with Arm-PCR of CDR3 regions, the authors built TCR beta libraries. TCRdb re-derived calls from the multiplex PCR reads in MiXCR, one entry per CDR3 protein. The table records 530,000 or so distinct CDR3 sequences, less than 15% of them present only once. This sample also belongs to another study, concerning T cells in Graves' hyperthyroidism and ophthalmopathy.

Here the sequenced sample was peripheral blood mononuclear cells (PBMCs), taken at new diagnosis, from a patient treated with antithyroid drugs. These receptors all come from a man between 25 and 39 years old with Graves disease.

CDR3 nucleotide sequence: TGTGCCACCACCCCGGGACAGTCGCTCACAGATACGCAGTATTTT. This sequence encodes CATTPGQSLTDTQYF. The chain joins TRBV19 to TRBJ2-3; 7 bases are a match to TRBD1. J gave up 2 bases and V 10 bases, and 12 bases lay outside the gene matches. The germline gives CDR1 LNHDA, CDR2 SQIVND (reference sequence). This CDR3 spans 15 amino acids.

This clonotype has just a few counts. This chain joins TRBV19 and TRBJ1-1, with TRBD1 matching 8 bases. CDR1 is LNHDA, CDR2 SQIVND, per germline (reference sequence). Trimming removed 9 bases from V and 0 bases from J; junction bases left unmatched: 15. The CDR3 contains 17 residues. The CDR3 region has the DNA TGTGCCAGCGCAGGGGGCGGCTATGGTCGGGTGAACACTGAAGCTTTCTTT. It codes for CASAGGGYGRVNTEAFF.

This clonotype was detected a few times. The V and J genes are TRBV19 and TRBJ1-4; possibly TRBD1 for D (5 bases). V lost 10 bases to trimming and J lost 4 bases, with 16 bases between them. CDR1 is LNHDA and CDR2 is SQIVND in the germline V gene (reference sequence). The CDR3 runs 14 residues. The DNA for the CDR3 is TGTGCCACCGCCTCAGGGTTGAGTAATGAAAAACTGTTTTTT. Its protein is CATASGLSNEKLFF.

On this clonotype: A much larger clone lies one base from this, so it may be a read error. CDR3 DNA sequence: TGTGCCATCAGTGGCGGACTAGCGGCAGATACGCAGTATTTT. This gives the protein CAISGGLAADTQYF. The genes are TRBV10-3 and TRBJ2-3, with TRBD2 identical over 10 bases. Germline V gives CDR1 ENHRY, CDR2 SYGVKD. V lost 4 bases to trimming and J lost 4 bases; unmatched junction nucleotides: 2. This CDR3 spans 14 amino acids.

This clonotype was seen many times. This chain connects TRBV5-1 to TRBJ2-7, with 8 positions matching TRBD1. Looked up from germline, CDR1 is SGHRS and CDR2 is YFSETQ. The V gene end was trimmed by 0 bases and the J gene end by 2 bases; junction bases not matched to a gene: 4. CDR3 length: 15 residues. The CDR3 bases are TGCGCCAGCAGCTTGGAAGGGACAGGAGCCTACGAGCAGTACTTC. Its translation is CASSLEGTGAYEQYF.

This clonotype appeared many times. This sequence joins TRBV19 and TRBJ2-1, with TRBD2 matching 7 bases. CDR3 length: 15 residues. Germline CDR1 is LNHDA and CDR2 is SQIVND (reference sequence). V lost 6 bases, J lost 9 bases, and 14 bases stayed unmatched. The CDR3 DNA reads TGTGCCAGTAGCCCGAATCGCGGTGGGAGGGGTGAGCAGTTCTTC. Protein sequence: CASSPNRGGRGEQFF.

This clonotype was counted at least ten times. The CDR3 bases are TGTGCCAGCAGTTTTAGCCTGCGGGAACAAGAGACCCAGTACTTC. The encoded protein is CASSFSLREQETQYF. The chain employs TRBV12-3 or TRBV12-4 and TRBJ2-5, with a possible D match to TRBD2 (6 bases). CDR3 length: 15 amino acids. Trimming shortened V by 3 bases and J by 2 bases, and 13 bases separated the two germline ends.

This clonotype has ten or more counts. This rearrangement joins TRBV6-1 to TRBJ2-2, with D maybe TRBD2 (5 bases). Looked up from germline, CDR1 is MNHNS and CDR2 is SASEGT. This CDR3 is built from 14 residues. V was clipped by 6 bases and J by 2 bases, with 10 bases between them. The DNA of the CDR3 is TGTGCCAGCAGGGAGGTTACTAACACCGGGGAGCTGTTTTTT. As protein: CASREVTNTGELFF.

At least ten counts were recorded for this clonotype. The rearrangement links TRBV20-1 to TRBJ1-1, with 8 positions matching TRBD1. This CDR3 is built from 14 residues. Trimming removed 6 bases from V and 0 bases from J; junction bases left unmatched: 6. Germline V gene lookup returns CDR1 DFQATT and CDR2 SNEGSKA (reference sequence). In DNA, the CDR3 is TGCAGTGCGAGAACGACAGGGGTGAACACTGAAGCTTTCTTT. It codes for CSARTTGVNTEAFF.

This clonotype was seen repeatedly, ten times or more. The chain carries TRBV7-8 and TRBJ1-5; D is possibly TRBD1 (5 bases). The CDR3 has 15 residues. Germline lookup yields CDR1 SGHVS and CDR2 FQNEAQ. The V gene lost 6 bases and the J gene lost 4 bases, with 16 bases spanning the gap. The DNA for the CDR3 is TGTGCCAGCAGTCAACAGGCGGGTAATAATCAGCCCCAGCATTTT. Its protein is CASSQQAGNNQPQHF.

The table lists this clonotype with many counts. The CDR3, as DNA: TGTGCCAGCAGCCGTGACTCCCCCACAGATACGCAGTATTTT. Translation gives CASSRDSPTDTQYF. The V and J genes are TRBV7-9 and TRBJ2-3; D remains unclear. CDR3 length: 14 amino acids. CDR1 and CDR2 from the germline V gene are SEHNR and FQNEAQ (reference sequence). The V and J ends lost 5 bases and 2 bases respectively, with 11 bases between them. Complete variable domain (other parts from reference TRBV7-9 and TRBJ2-3): DTGVSQNPRHKITKRGQNVTFRCDPISEHNRLYWYRQTLGQGPEFLTYFQNEAQLEKSRLLSDRFSAERPKGSFSTLEIQRTEQGDSAMYLCASSRDSPTDTQYFGPGTRLTVL.

The CDR3 loop reads CASSPKGLAGGLFSYNEQFF. CDR3 in DNA: TGTGCCAGCTCACCAAAGGGACTAGCGGGAGGACTTTTCTCCTACAATGAGCAGTTCTTC. The gene calls are TRBV11-2 and TRBJ2-1, with TRBD2 matching over 15 bases. There are 20 residues in the CDR3. V was clipped by 8 bases and J by 0 bases; unmatched bases: 14. Germline V gives CDR1 SGHAT, CDR2 FQNNGV.

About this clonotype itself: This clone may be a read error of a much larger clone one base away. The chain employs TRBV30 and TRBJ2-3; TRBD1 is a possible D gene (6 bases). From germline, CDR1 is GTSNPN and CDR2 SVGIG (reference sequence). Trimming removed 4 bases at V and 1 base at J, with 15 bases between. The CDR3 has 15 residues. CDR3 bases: TGTGCCTGGATGACAGGATTCCATCGCACAGATACGCAGTATTTT. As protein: CAWMTGFHRTDTQYF.

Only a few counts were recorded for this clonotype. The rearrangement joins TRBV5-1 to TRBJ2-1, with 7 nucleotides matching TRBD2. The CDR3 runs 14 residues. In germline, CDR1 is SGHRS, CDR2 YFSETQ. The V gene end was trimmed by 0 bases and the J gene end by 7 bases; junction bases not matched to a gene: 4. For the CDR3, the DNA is TGCGCCAGCAGCTTGGTACTGGGGGGGAATGAGCAGTTCTTC. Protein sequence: CASSLVLGGNEQFF. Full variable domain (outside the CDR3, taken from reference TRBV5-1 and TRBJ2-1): KAGVTQTPRYLIKTRGQQVTLSCSPISGHRSVSWYQQTPGQGLQFLFEYFSETQRNKGNFPGRFSGRQFSNSRSEMNVSTLELGDSALYLCASSLVLGGNEQFFGPGTRLTVL.

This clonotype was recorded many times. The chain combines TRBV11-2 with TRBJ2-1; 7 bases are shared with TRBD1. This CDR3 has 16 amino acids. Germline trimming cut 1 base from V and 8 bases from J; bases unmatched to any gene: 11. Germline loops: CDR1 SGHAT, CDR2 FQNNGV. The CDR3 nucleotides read TGTGCCAGCAGCTTAGTCGTTCGGCAGGGGGTTGATGAGCAGTTCTTC. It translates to CASSLVVRQGVDEQFF. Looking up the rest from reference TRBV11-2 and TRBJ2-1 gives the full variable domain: EAGVAQSPRYKIIEKRQSVAFWCNPISGHATLYWYQQILGQGPKLLIQFQNNGVVDDSQLPKDRFSAERLKGVDSTLKIQPAKLEDSAVYLCASSLVVRQGVDEQFFGPGTRLTVL.

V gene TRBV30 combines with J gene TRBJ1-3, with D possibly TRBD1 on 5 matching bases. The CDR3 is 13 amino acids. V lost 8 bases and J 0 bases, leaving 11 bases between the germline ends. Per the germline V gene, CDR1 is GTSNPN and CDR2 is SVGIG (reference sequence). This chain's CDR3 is CAHFDSSGNTIYF. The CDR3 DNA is TGTGCCCACTTCGACAGCTCTGGAAACACCATATATTTT.

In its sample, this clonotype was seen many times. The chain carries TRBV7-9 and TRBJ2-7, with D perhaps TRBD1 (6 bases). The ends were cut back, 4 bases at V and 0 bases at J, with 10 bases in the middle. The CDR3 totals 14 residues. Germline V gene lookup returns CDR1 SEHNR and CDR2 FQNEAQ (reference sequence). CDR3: CASSWDISSYEQYF. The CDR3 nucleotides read TGTGCCAGCAGCTGGGACATCAGCTCCTACGAGCAGTACTTC.

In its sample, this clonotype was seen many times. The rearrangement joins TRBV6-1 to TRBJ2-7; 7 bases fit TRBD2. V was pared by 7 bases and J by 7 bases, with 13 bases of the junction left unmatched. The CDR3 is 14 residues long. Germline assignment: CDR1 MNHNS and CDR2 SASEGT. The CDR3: CASIDGTRAGEQYF. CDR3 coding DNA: TGTGCCAGCATCGACGGGACTCGAGCGGGGGAGCAGTACTTC.

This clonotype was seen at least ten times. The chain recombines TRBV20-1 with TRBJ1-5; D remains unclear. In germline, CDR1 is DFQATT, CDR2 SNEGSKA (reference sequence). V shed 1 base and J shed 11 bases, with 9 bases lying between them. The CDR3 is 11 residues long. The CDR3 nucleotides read TGCAGTGCTAGAGGGGGTCGGACCCAGCATTTT. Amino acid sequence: CSARGGRTQHF.

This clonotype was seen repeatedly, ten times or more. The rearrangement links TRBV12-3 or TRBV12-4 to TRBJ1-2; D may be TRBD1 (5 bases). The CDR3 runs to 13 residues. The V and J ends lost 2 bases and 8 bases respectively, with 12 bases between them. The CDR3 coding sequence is TGTGCCAGCAGTTTATCCAGGGCGGAAGGCTACACCTTC. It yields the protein CASSLSRAEGYTF.

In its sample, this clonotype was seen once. The CDR3: CASSPTRDRAPYEQYF. CDR3 nucleotides: TGTGCCAGCAGCCCAACCCGGGACAGGGCCCCCTACGAGCAGTACTTC. The chain uses TRBV5-4 and TRBJ2-7; 9 nucleotides match TRBD1. CDR3 length: 16 residues. Germline V gene data show CDR1 as SGHNT and CDR2 as YYREEE (reference sequence). V lost 4 bases and J lost 2; bases outside the gene matches: 10.

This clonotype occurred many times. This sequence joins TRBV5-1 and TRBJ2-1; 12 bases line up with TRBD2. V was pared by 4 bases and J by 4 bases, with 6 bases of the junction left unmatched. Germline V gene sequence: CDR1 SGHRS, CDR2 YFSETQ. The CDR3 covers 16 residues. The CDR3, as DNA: TGCGCCAGCAGCACCCTCCTAGCGGGAGGGTACAATGAGCAGTTCTTC. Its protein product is CASSTLLAGGYNEQFF.

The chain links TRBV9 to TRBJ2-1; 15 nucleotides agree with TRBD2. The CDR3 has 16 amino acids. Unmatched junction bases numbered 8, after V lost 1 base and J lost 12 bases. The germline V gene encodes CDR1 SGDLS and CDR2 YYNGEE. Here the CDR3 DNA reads TGTGCCAGCAGCGTACCCCCGGGACTAGCGGGAGGTTCGCAGTTCTTC. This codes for CASSVPPGLAGGSQFF. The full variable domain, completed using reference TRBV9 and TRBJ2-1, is DSGVTQTPKHLITATGQRVTLRCSPRSGDLSVYWYQQSLDQGLQFLIQYYNGEERAKGNILERFSAQQFPDLHSELNLSSLELGDSALYFCASSVPPGLAGGSQFFGPGTRLTVL.

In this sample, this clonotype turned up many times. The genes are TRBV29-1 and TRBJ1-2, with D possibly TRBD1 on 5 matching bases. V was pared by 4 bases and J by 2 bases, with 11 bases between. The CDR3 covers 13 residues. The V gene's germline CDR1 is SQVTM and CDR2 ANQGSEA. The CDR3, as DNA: TGCAGCGTTGTCGCAGGGCCGAACTATGGCTACACCTTC. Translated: CSVVAGPNYGYTF.

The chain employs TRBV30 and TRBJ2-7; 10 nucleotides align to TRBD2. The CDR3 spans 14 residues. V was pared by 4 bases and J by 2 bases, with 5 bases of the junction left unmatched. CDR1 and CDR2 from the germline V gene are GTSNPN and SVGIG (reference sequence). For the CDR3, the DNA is TGTGCCTGGACTGGACTAGCGGAACCCTACGAGCAGTACTTC. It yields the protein CAWTGLAEPYEQYF.

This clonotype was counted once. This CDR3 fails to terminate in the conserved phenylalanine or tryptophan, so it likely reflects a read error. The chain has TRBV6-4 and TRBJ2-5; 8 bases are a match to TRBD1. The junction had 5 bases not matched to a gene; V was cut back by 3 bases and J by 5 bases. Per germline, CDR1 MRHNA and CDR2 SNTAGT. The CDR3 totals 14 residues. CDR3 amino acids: CASSEGGQAETQYS. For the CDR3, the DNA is TGTGCCAGCAGTGAAGGGGGACAGGCGGAGACCCAGTACTCC.

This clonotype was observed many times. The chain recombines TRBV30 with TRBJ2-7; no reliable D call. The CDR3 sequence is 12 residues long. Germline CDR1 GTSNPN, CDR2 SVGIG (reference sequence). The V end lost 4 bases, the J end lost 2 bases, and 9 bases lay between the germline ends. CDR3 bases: TGTGCCTGGACTGCCGAGACCTACGAGCAGTACTTC. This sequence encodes CAWTAETYEQYF. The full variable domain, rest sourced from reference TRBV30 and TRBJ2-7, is SQTIHQWPATLVQPVGSPLSLECTVEGTSNPNLYWYRQAAGRGLQLLFYSVGIGQISSEVPQNLSASRPQDRQFILSSKKLLLSDSGFYLCAWTAETYEQYFGPGTRLTVT.

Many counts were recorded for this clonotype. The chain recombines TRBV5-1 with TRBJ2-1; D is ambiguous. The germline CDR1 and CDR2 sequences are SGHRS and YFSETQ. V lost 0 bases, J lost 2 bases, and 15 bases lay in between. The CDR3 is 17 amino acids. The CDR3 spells CASSLAYTAVTYNEQFF. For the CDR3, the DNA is TGCGCCAGCAGCTTGGCCTATACCGCGGTTACCTACAATGAGCAGTTCTTC.